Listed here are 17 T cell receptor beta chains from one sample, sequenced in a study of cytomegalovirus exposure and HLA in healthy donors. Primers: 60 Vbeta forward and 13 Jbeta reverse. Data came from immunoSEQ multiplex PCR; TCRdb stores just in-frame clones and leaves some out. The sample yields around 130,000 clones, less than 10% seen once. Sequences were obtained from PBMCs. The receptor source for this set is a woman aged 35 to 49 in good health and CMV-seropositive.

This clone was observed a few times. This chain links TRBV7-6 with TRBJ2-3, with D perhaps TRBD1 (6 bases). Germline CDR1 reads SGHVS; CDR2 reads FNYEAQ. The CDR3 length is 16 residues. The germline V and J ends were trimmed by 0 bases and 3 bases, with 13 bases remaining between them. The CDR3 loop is CASSLAKGVVTDTQYF. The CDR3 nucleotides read TGTGCCAGCAGCTTAGCGAAGGGGGTAGTGACAGATACGCAGTATTTT. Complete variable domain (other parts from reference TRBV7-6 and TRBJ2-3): GAGVSQSPRYKVTKRGQDVALRCDPISGHVSLYWYRQALGQGPEFLTYFNYEAQQDKSGLPNDRFSAERPEGSISTLTIQRTEQRDSAMYRCASSLAKGVVTDTQYFGPGTRLTVL.

This chain's CDR3 is CASSFAGGNQPQHF. CDR3 sequence (DNA): TGTGCCAGCAGCTTTGCCGGGGGCAATCAGCCCCAGCATTTT. The rearrangement links TRBV5-4 to TRBJ1-5; D call uncertain. V shed 2 bases and J shed 2 bases, with 8 bases lying between them. CDR3 size: 14 residues. In germline, CDR1 is SGHNT, CDR2 YYREEE (reference sequence).

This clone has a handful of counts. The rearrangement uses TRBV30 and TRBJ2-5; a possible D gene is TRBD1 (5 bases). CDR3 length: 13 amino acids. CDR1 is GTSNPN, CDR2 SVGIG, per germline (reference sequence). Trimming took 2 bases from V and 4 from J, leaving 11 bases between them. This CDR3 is CAWSTGYRETQYF. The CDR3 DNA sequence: TGTGCCTGGAGTACAGGATACAGAGAGACCCAGTACTTC.

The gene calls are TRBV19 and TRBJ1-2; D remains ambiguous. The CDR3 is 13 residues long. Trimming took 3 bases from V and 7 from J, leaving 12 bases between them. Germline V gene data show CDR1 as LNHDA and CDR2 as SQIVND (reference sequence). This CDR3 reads CASSIRPRGGYTF. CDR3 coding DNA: TGTGCCAGTAGTATCCGACCCAGAGGTGGCTACACCTTC.

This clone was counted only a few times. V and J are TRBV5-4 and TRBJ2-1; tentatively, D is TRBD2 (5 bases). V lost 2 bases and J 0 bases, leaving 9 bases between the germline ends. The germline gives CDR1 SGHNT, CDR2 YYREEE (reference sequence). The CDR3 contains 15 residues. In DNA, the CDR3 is TGTGCCAGCAGCTTCGCACGGGGCTCCTACAATGAGCAGTTCTTC. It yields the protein CASSFARGSYNEQFF.

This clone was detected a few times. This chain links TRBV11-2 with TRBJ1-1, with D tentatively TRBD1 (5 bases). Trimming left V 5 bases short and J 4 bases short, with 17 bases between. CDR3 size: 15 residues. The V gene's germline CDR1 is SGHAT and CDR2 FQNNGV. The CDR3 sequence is CASSPRAVIGTEAFF. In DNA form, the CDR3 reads TGTGCCAGCAGCCCCAGGGCGGTAATTGGCACTGAAGCTTTCTTT.

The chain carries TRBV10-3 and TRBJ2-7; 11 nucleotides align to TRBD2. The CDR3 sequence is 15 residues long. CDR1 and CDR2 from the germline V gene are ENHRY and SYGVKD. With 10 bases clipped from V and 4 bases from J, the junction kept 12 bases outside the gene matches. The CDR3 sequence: CATYPGTSGLYEQYF. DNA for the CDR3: TGTGCCACGTACCCCGGGACTAGCGGATTGTACGAGCAGTACTTC.

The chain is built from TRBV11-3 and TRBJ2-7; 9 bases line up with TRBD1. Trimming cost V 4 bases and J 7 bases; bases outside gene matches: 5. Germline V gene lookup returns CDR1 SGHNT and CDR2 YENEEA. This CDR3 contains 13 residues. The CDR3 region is CASSSDRGGEQYF. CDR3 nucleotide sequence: TGTGCCAGCAGCTCGGACAGGGGTGGAGAGCAGTACTTC.

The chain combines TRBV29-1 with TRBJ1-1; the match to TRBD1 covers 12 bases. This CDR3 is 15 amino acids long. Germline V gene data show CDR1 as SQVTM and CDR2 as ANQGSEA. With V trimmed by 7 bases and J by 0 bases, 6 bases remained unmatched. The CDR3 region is CSAGTGGGLNTEAFF. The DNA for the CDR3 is TGCAGCGCCGGGACAGGGGGCGGACTGAACACTGAAGCTTTCTTT.

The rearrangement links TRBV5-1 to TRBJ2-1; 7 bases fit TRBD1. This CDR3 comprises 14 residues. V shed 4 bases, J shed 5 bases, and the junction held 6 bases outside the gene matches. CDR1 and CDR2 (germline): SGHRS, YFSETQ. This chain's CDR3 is CASSAGTVDNEQFF. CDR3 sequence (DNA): TGCGCCAGCAGCGCCGGGACAGTCGACAATGAGCAGTTCTTC.

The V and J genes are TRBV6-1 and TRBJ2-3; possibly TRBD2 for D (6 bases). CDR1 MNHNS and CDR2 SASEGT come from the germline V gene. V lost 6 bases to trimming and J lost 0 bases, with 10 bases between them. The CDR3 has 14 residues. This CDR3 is CASSPRGSTDTQYF. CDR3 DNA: TGTGCCAGCAGCCCGCGGGGTAGCACAGATACGCAGTATTTT.

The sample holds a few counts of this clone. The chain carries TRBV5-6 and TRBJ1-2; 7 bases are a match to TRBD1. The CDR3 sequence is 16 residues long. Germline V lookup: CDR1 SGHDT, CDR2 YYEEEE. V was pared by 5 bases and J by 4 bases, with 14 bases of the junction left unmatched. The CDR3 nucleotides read TGTGCCAGCAGTCGGGACGGGACAGCTTTTCTCTATGGCTACACCTTC. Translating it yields CASSRDGTAFLYGYTF.

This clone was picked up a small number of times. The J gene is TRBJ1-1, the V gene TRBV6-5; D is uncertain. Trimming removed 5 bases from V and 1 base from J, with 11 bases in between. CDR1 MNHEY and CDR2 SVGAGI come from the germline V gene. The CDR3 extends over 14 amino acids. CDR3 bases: TGTGCCAGCAGTACAGTCACGGAGAACACTGAAGCTTTCTTT. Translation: CASSTVTENTEAFF.

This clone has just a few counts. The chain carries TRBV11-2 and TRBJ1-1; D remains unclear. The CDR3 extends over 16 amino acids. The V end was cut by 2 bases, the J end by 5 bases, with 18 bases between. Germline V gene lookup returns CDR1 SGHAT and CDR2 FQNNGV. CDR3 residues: CASSLQLSLGGTEAFF. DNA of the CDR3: TGTGCCAGCAGCTTACAATTAAGTCTAGGTGGAACTGAAGCTTTCTTT.

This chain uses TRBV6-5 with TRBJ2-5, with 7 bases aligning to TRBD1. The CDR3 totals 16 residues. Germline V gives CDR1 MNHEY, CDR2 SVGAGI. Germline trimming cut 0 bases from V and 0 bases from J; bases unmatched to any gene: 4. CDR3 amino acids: CASSYSTGPNQETQYF. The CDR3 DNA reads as TGTGCCAGCAGTTACTCGACAGGGCCAAACCAAGAGACCCAGTACTTC.

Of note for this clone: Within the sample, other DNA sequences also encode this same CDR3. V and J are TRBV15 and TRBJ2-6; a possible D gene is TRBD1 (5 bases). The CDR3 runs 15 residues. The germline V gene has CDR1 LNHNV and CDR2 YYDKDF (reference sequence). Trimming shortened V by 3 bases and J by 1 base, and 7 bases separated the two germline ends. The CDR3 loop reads CATSSKGSGANVLTF. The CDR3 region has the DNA TGTGCCACCAGCAGTAAGGGGTCTGGGGCCAACGTCCTGACTTTC. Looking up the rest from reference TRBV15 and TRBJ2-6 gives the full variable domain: DAMVIQNPRYQVTQFGKPVTLSCSQTLNHNVMYWYQQKSSQAPKLLFHYYDKDFNNEADTPDNFQSRRPNTSFCFLDIRSPGLGDTAMYLCATSSKGSGANVLTFGAGSRLTVL.

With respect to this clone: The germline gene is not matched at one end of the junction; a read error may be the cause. The CDR3 region has the DNA TGTGCCATCAGTGAGAATGGGGACTACGGCTACACCTTC. Encoded protein: CAISENGDYGYTF. The chain is built from TRBV10-3 and TRBJ1-2, with D perhaps matching TRBD1 (5 bases). Germline CDR1 is ENHRY and CDR2 is SYGVKD. This CDR3 region has 13 residues.